This T cell receptor beta chain was found in a study of blood T cell repertoires in COVID-19. Study in general: The cDNA or gDNA used as material had been derived from T cells, B-cell-depleted T cells, or PBMCs.

V shed 2 bases and J shed 4 bases, with 11 bases lying between them. The CDR3 is 14 amino acids. From germline, CDR1 is KGHSH and CDR2 LQKENI. The protocol was immunoSEQ multiplex PCR, while the TCRdb copy is restricted to in-frame clones and leaves out a portion. The sample includes around 150,000 clones, around 93% of them seen just once. This rearrangement joins TRBV18 to TRBJ1-2; no firm D call. Sequencing was done on a sample of peripheral blood. This TCR was recovered from a woman aged 45-60 years with acute or convalescent COVID-19. Here the CDR3 DNA reads TGTGCCAGCTCACCAACGAGGGAAGCCTATGGCTACACCTTC. Translation gives CASSPTREAYGYTF.